This entry lists 21 T cell receptor beta chains sequenced from one sample in a study of blood T cell repertoires in COVID-19 (TCRdb year 2020). The protocol used for the library was the immunoSEQ multiplex PCR assay. TCRdb took over this immuneACCESS table, retaining in-frame rearrangements with V and J assigned. Such tables are incomplete; in checked studies, under half of the missing clones stem from an unresolved V gene, and the remainder is unexplained. Within this sample are 250,000 to 300,000 clones, with around 86% of them counted one time only. Jointly, the top ten make up approximately 1.4% of the sample. What was sequenced was peripheral blood. These receptors all stem from a woman aged 40 to 55 who had recovered from COVID-19.

The chain uses TRBV19 and TRBJ1-2, with D possibly TRBD1 on 5 matching bases. The CDR3 covers 13 residues. Trimming cost V 5 bases and J 8 bases, with 15 bases left between them. Germline values: CDR1 LNHDA, CDR2 SQIVND (reference sequence). The DNA of the CDR3 is TGTGCCAGTAGTCCCTGGGGGGGAGGAGGCTACACCTTC. It codes for CASSPWGGGGYTF.

This chain connects TRBV19 to TRBJ2-7; the D is unclear. This CDR3 contains 13 residues. The germline gives CDR1 LNHDA, CDR2 SQIVND (reference sequence). V was pared by 4 bases and J by 4 bases, with 11 bases between. The CDR3 nucleotides are TGTGCCAGTAGTACAGGTCCTCCTTACGAGCAGTACTTC. Its protein product is CASSTGPPYEQYF.

This clone was observed a few times. The rearrangement joins TRBV6-5 to TRBJ1-4; 7 bases match TRBD1. The CDR3 runs to 14 residues. Per germline, CDR1 MNHEY and CDR2 SVGAGI. V was clipped by 6 bases and J by 7 bases; unmatched bases: 8. The CDR3 bases are TGTGCCAGCAGCCCGACAGGGCGGGGTGAAAAACTGTTTTTT. The encoded protein is CASSPTGRGEKLFF.

The sample holds a few counts of this clone. The rearrangement links TRBV19 to TRBJ1-2, with D perhaps TRBD1 (5 bases). The CDR3 length is 17 residues. Germline V gene lookup returns CDR1 LNHDA and CDR2 SQIVND (reference sequence). V gave up 7 bases and J gave up 1 base, with 22 bases separating them. As DNA, the CDR3 is TGTGCCAGTAACATCGGCATGGGCAGGGACTTTAACTATGGCTACACCTTC. Its protein is CASNIGMGRDFNYGYTF.

The chain links TRBV24-1 to TRBJ2-2, with TRBD2 matching 8 bases. Germline V gene data show CDR1 as KGHDR and CDR2 as SFDVKD. The V gene end was trimmed by 4 bases and the J gene end by 6 bases; junction bases not matched to a gene: 12. CDR3 length: 17 amino acids. The CDR3, as DNA: TGTGCCACCAGTGAACCGCCCGGGACTAGTGGGCCCGGGGAGCTGTTTTTT. As protein: CATSEPPGTSGPGELFF.

V and J are TRBV19 and TRBJ2-2; D is unresolved. The germline V gene encodes CDR1 LNHDA and CDR2 SQIVND (reference sequence). V was shortened by 1 base and J by 1 base, with 7 bases between the two germline ends. The CDR3 sequence is 15 residues long. CDR3 in DNA: TGTGCCAGTAGTATAGGTCCCGGGAACACCGGGGAGCTGTTTTTT. Translating it yields CASSIGPGNTGELFF.

The genes are TRBV5-1 and TRBJ2-7; the match to TRBD1 covers 8 bases. J lost 5 bases, V lost 2 bases, and 12 bases had no gene match. The length of the CDR3 is 16 residues. Per the germline V gene, CDR1 is SGHRS and CDR2 is YFSETQ. The CDR3 region has the DNA TGCGCCAGCAGCTTATCCCCCGGGACAGGACGGCACGAGCAGTACTTC. It is translated as CASSLSPGTGRHEQYF.

DNA for the CDR3: TGTGCCAGTAGTATAAGAGGGGGGGGTCAGCCCCAGCATTTT. It yields the protein CASSIRGGGQPQHF. The rearrangement links TRBV19 to TRBJ1-5; D may be TRBD1 (6 bases). Germline V gene lookup returns CDR1 LNHDA and CDR2 SQIVND (reference sequence). The V end was cut by 2 bases, the J end by 6 bases, with 11 bases between. The CDR3 covers 14 residues.

The chain joins TRBV6-5 to TRBJ1-2, with 8 positions matching TRBD1. The V and J ends lost 1 base and 2 bases, in that order; junction bases with no gene match: 3. The CDR3 spans 15 residues. In germline, CDR1 is MNHEY, CDR2 SVGAGI. The CDR3 DNA reads TGTGCCAGCAGTTACTGGAGACAGGGGAACTATGGCTACACCTTC. Its translation: CASSYWRQGNYGYTF.

This clone was observed a single time. This chain connects TRBV7-3 to TRBJ2-3; possible D gene TRBD1, 6 bases. The CDR3 has 15 residues. V was clipped by 3 bases and J by 0 bases, with 10 bases between them. The germline gives CDR1 SGHTA, CDR2 FQGTGA. CDR3 in DNA: TGTGCCAGCAGCTTCCGACAGGCTAGCACAGATACGCAGTATTTT. This translates into CASSFRQASTDTQYF.

The rearrangement joins TRBV2 to TRBJ2-3; D uncertain. CDR3 length: 12 amino acids. Germline V gene lookup returns CDR1 SNHLY and CDR2 FYNNEI. Trimming took 2 bases from V and 7 from J, leaving 7 bases between them. The CDR3 sequence: CASSESPYTQYF. CDR3 sequence (DNA): TGTGCCAGCAGTGAATCCCCGTATACGCAGTATTTT.

V and J are TRBV6-4 and TRBJ2-5, with TRBD2 identical over 14 bases. This CDR3 is 15 amino acids long. The germline gives CDR1 MRHNA, CDR2 SNTAGT. The V segment lost 4 bases and the J segment 14 bases; nucleotides outside the gene matches: 12. The CDR3 sequence is CASSAGLAGGAQIYF. The CDR3 DNA sequence: TGTGCCAGCAGTGCCGGACTAGCGGGGGGTGCCCAAATCTACTTC.

This clone has a count of ten or more. For the CDR3, the DNA is TGTGCCAGCAGCTGGGGGCCCGTAGGCAATCAGCCCCAGCATTTT. It specifies CASSWGPVGNQPQHF. The V gene is TRBV11-2, the J gene TRBJ1-5; possibly TRBD1 for D (6 bases). CDR1 SGHAT and CDR2 FQNNGV come from the germline V gene. The CDR3 sequence is 15 residues long. V shed 4 bases and J shed 2 bases, with 12 bases lying between them.

The chain links TRBV4-3 to TRBJ2-5; 8 bases line up with TRBD2. The CDR3 is 14 residues long. V trimming: 4 bases; J trimming: 5 bases; junction bases outside the gene matches: 6. Per the germline V gene, CDR1 is LGHNA and CDR2 is YSLEER. CDR3 DNA sequence: TGCGCCAGCAGCCCCCGGGGGGGCCGGGAGACCCAGTACTTC. This gives the protein CASSPRGGRETQYF.

This clone was seen more than once but under ten times. The CDR3 here is CASTTGFSETQYF. DNA for the CDR3: TGTGCCAGCACAACAGGGTTCAGCGAGACCCAGTACTTC. The rearrangement joins TRBV7-9 to TRBJ2-5; maybe TRBD1 (6 bases). V lost 7 bases, J lost 5 bases, and 14 bases lay in between. The length of the CDR3 is 13 residues. Germline CDR1 reads SEHNR; CDR2 reads FQNEAQ (reference sequence).

This chain joins TRBV6-6 and TRBJ1-2; 7 positions match TRBD1. Germline CDR1 reads MNHNY; CDR2 reads SVGAGI (reference sequence). The junction had 14 bases not matched to a gene; V was cut back by 5 bases and J by 5 bases. The CDR3 is 16 residues long. In nucleotides, the CDR3 is TGTGCCAGCAGTCCCAGACAGGGCGGGGTTGGATATGGCTACACCTTC. This sequence encodes CASSPRQGGVGYGYTF.

V gene TRBV5-8 combines with J gene TRBJ2-7, with 8 bases that match TRBD1. Germline assignment: CDR1 SGHTS and CDR2 YDEGEE. V lost 4 bases, J lost 2 bases, and 11 bases stayed unmatched. The CDR3 extends over 16 amino acids. The CDR3 nucleotides are TGTGCCAGCAGCCGCCAGACAGGGGTGATGACCTACGAGCAGTACTTC. Amino acids: CASSRQTGVMTYEQYF.

J is TRBJ1-3 and V is TRBV27; 9 nucleotides agree with TRBD1. CDR1 and CDR2 (germline): MNHEY, SMNVEV (reference sequence). Losses at the gene ends were 3 bases for V and 3 bases for J; bases not matched to a gene: 3. The length of the CDR3 is 15 residues. DNA of the CDR3: TGTGCCAGCAGTTTCGGGACAGGGCATGGAAACACCATATATTTT. Amino acids: CASSFGTGHGNTIYF.

The CDR3 coding sequence is TGTGCCTGGAGTGTGAGATTTAACTATGGCTACACCTTC. It specifies CAWSVRFNYGYTF. This chain connects TRBV30 to TRBJ1-2, with no clear D. CDR1 and CDR2 (germline): GTSNPN, SVGIG (reference sequence). V lost 0 bases and J lost 1, with 6 bases in between. The CDR3 contains 13 residues.

The chain couples TRBV3-1 (or the pseudogene TRBV3-2) to TRBJ1-1; possibly TRBD1 for D (5 bases). The CDR3 spans 15 residues. Trimming shortened V by 0 bases and J by 1 base, and 9 bases separated the two germline ends. CDR1 and CDR2 from the germline V gene are LGHDT and YNNKEL (reference sequence). For the CDR3, the DNA is TGTGCCAGCAGCCAAGATCTCGGGGGGAACACTGAAGCTTTCTTT. Translating gives CASSQDLGGNTEAFF.

The chain recombines TRBV29-1 with TRBJ2-7; TRBD1 aligns across 7 bases. The CDR3 spans 13 residues. With V trimmed by 3 bases and J by 2 bases, 4 bases remained unmatched. From germline, CDR1 is SQVTM and CDR2 ANQGSEA. The CDR3 sequence is CSVDAQGAYEQYF. The CDR3 DNA follows: TGCAGCGTTGACGCCCAGGGGGCCTACGAGCAGTACTTC.